Below are 29 T cell receptor beta chains sequenced from a single sample in a study of shared T cell receptors in the human thymus. Sequencing used immunoSEQ multiplex PCR; TCRdb keeps in-frame clones, though not all of them. The sample consists of over 650,000 clones, over 75% of them appearing once. Another study also made use of these data, one on human thymus T cells.

Specimen: thymocytes. The origin of the receptors is a boy in the first two years of life with a congenital heart defect.

The V call is TRBV9, the J call TRBJ2-5, with 7 bases matching TRBD2. Germline CDR1 and CDR2: SGDLS and YYNGEE. V lost 4 bases and J lost 7; bases outside the gene matches: 13. CDR3 length: 15 amino acids. Written as DNA, the CDR3 is TGTGCCAGCAGCCCCCACCTAGCGGCCCAGGGGACCCAGTACTTC. Translating it yields CASSPHLAAQGTQYF.

V usage is TRBV5-1 and J usage is TRBJ1-1, with a weak D call TRBD1 (6 bases). Per the germline V gene, CDR1 is SGHRS and CDR2 is YFSETQ. The V gene lost 1 base and the J gene lost 2 bases, with 15 bases spanning the gap. This CDR3 region has 16 residues. For the CDR3, the DNA is TGCGCCAGCAGCTTGCGAAATTTAGGGGGAAACACTGAAGCTTTCTTT. Translation: CASSLRNLGGNTEAFF.

This chain connects TRBV7-2 to TRBJ1-1; D unclear. The V and J ends lost 3 bases and 7 bases respectively, with 15 bases between them. This CDR3 spans 14 amino acids. The germline gives CDR1 SGHTA, CDR2 FQGNSA. CDR3 nucleotide sequence: TGTGCCAGCAGCTTCTCCGGGGAGGAAAGTGAAGCTTTCTTT. This translates into CASSFSGEESEAFF.

This clone was seen only a few times. The rearrangement links TRBV29-1 to TRBJ1-3; unclear D gene. V lost 4 bases, J lost 9 bases, and 19 bases lay in between. This CDR3 is built from 14 residues. The germline gives CDR1 SQVTM, CDR2 ANQGSEA. The chain's CDR3 is CSVVVPPDSGTIYF. The DNA of the CDR3 is TGCAGCGTTGTGGTCCCACCCGATTCAGGCACCATATATTTT.

This rearrangement joins TRBV7-2 to TRBJ1-1, with 9 nucleotides matching TRBD1. The CDR3 contains 19 residues. Germline values: CDR1 SGHTA, CDR2 FQGNSA. V lost 5 bases to trimming and J lost 5 bases; unmatched junction nucleotides: 21. For the CDR3, the DNA is TGTGCCAGCAGCAAAACAATTGGGACAGGGCTCCCTAAACCAACTGAAGCTTTCTTT. This gives the protein CASSKTIGTGLPKPTEAFF.

This sequence joins TRBV28 and TRBJ2-6; the D is unclear. From germline, CDR1 is MDHEN and CDR2 SYDVKM. The length of the CDR3 is 21 residues. Trimming stripped 6 bases from V and 0 bases from J, with 27 bases between. As DNA, the CDR3 is TGTGCCAGCAGCCAAGCTAGTGTCCCCACGGCGGATGACTCTGGGGCCAACGTCCTGACTTTC. This sequence encodes CASSQASVPTADDSGANVLTF.

V usage is TRBV6-5 and J usage is TRBJ2-1; possible D gene TRBD1, 5 bases. This CDR3 comprises 15 residues. Trimming shortened V by 2 bases and J by 6 bases, and 14 bases separated the two germline ends. Per germline, CDR1 MNHEY and CDR2 SVGAGI. The CDR3 sequence is CASSYGRQGPNEQFF. The CDR3 DNA reads TGTGCCAGCAGTTACGGGCGTCAGGGCCCCAATGAGCAGTTCTTC.

J is TRBJ2-7 and V is TRBV14, with 10 bases that match TRBD1. The CDR3 spans 14 residues. Losses at the gene ends were 1 base for V and 4 bases for J; bases not matched to a gene: 1. The germline CDR1 and CDR2 sequences are SGHDN and FVKESK. The CDR3 protein is CASSQGDRGYEQYF. The CDR3, as DNA: TGTGCCAGCAGCCAAGGGGACAGGGGTTACGAGCAGTACTTC.

The CDR3 DNA reads TGTGCCAGCAGCCGCTTTAATGGGGCCCCTGAAAAACTGTTTTTT. Its protein product is CASSRFNGAPEKLFF. V gene TRBV14 combines with J gene TRBJ1-4; possible D gene TRBD1, 5 bases. Germline assignment: CDR1 SGHDN and CDR2 FVKESK. The CDR3 is 15 amino acids. Trimming left V 4 bases short and J 7 bases short, with 16 bases between.

The V call is TRBV27, the J call TRBJ1-2; perhaps TRBD1 as D (6 bases). The CDR3 sequence is 14 residues long. Germline V gene data show CDR1 as MNHEY and CDR2 as SMNVEV (reference sequence). Trimming pared 5 bases from V and 7 bases from J, leaving 17 bases between. CDR3 region: CASSPSRGAFGYTF. CDR3 nucleotide sequence: TGTGCCAGCAGTCCCAGCAGGGGCGCGTTTGGCTACACCTTC.

This clone was seen a handful of times. V usage is TRBV20-1 and J usage is TRBJ1-1; perhaps TRBD1 as D (5 bases). Between the trimmed V and J ends, which lost 5 bases and 7 bases, there was a span of 8 bases. CDR1 DFQATT and CDR2 SNEGSKA come from the germline V gene (reference sequence). This CDR3 is 10 amino acids long. CDR3 nucleotides: TGCAGTGCTGTAGGGGTTGAAGCTTTCTTT. This sequence encodes CSAVGVEAFF.

The chain couples TRBV11-2 to TRBJ2-7; no clear D gene. This CDR3 has 15 amino acids. Looked up from germline, CDR1 is SGHAT and CDR2 is FQNNGV. V lost 2 bases and J lost 2, with 13 bases in between. Here the CDR3 reads CASSLSPSSAYEQYF. The CDR3 DNA follows: TGTGCCAGCAGCTTATCCCCGAGCTCGGCCTACGAGCAGTACTTC.

The rearrangement links TRBV11-2 to TRBJ2-3; D is perhaps TRBD2 (6 bases). Trimming pared 1 base from V and 8 bases from J, leaving 16 bases between. Germline CDR1 and CDR2: SGHAT and FQNNGV. The CDR3 has 15 amino acids. CDR3 coding DNA: TGTGCCAGCAGCTTAGGGCCTAGGGCGGGGAGTACGCAGTATTTT. Amino acids: CASSLGPRAGSTQYF.

Here the CDR3 DNA reads TGTGCCAGCGGGAGACCGGGACAGGGGTCGGCTCAGCCCCAGCATTTT. This encodes CASGRPGQGSAQPQHF. V and J are TRBV6-6 and TRBJ1-5; 10 nucleotides align to TRBD1. J was trimmed by 6 bases and V by 8 bases; bases with no gene match: 13. Germline V lookup: CDR1 MNHNY, CDR2 SVGAGI (reference sequence). This CDR3 spans 16 amino acids.

The chain uses TRBV5-5 and TRBJ1-2; possibly TRBD1 for D (5 bases). The CDR3 is 13 residues long. CDR1 and CDR2 from the germline V gene are SGHKS and YYEKEE (reference sequence). Deletions cut 4 bases from V and 2 bases from J, with 9 bases between. For the CDR3, the DNA is TGTGCCAGCAGCGCGACAGAGAACTATGGCTACACCTTC. It yields the protein CASSATENYGYTF.

This clone was found once. This sequence joins TRBV6-1 and TRBJ2-1, with 8 bases lining up with TRBD2. This CDR3 spans 15 amino acids. Germline CDR1 MNHNS, CDR2 SASEGT. V was pared by 8 bases and J by 6 bases, with 12 bases of the junction left unmatched. The CDR3 is CASGRGSGGANEQFF. Here the CDR3 DNA reads TGTGCCAGCGGCCGGGGGAGCGGGGGTGCCAATGAGCAGTTCTTC.

This sequence joins TRBV6-1 and TRBJ1-5, with D unclear. Deletions cut 1 base from V and 2 bases from J, with 9 bases between. Germline V gives CDR1 MNHNS, CDR2 SASEGT. The CDR3 loop spans 15 amino acids. The CDR3 loop is CASSEVVTGNQPQHF. The DNA for the CDR3 is TGTGCCAGCAGTGAAGTCGTCACAGGCAATCAGCCCCAGCATTTT.

The J gene is TRBJ1-1, the V gene TRBV10-2; D remains unclear. This CDR3 contains 12 residues. The V and J ends lost 7 bases and 4 bases respectively, with 10 bases between them. The germline V gene has CDR1 WSHSY and CDR2 SAAADI. For the CDR3, the DNA is TGCGCCAGCACCGGATCGGGCACTGAAGCTTTCTTT. Translating gives CASTGSGTEAFF.

The gene calls are TRBV2 and TRBJ2-5, with 12 bases that match TRBD2. With 2 bases clipped from V and 5 bases from J, the junction kept 15 bases outside the gene matches. The CDR3 is made up of 19 amino acids. Germline CDR1 SNHLY, CDR2 FYNNEI. CDR3 DNA sequence: TGTGCCAGCAGTGAAAGGACTAGCGGGATCCCCCCCAACGGGGAGACCCAGTACTTC. Its translation: CASSERTSGIPPNGETQYF.

The V and J genes are TRBV15 and TRBJ2-7; TRBD2 matches 9 bases. The V segment lost 5 bases and the J segment 5 bases; nucleotides outside the gene matches: 31. This CDR3 is 22 amino acids long. CDR1 LNHNV and CDR2 YYDKDF come from the germline V gene (reference sequence). Here the CDR3 reads CATSLRPRSGRPGCGLINEQYF. CDR3 in DNA: TGTGCCACCAGCTTACGCCCCAGGAGCGGGAGGCCAGGGTGTGGACTAATCAACGAGCAGTACTTC.

This clone was recorded once. This rearrangement joins TRBV4-2 to TRBJ1-2; 8 positions agree with TRBD1. This CDR3 contains 15 residues. The germline V gene encodes CDR1 LGHNA and CDR2 YNFKEQ. J gave up 3 bases and V 2 bases, and 5 bases lay outside the gene matches. DNA for the CDR3: TGTGCCAGCAGCCAATCGGACAGGGAGGACTATGGCTACACCTTC. Encoded protein: CASSQSDREDYGYTF.

Note on this clone: Other nucleotide sequences in the sample specify the same CDR3. The rearrangement joins TRBV27 to TRBJ1-2; 9 bases map to TRBD1. Per germline, CDR1 MNHEY and CDR2 SMNVEV (reference sequence). CDR3 length: 18 residues. Germline trimming cut 2 bases from V and 7 bases from J; bases unmatched to any gene: 17. The CDR3 DNA reads as TGTGCCAGCAGTTTAGTTATGGGACAGGGAATCAACTTGGGTGGCTACACCTTC. Its protein is CASSLVMGQGINLGGYTF.

The V and J genes are TRBV28 and TRBJ2-7; D might be TRBD1 (6 bases). CDR1 is MDHEN and CDR2 is SYDVKM in the germline V gene. The CDR3 has 12 amino acids. V was clipped by 9 bases and J by 0 bases, with 9 bases between them. The CDR3 protein is CASGTTSYEQYF. CDR3 coding DNA: TGTGCCAGTGGGACAACCTCCTACGAGCAGTACTTC. The full variable domain, rest sourced from reference TRBV28 and TRBJ2-7, is DVKVTQSSRYLVKRTGEKVFLECVQDMDHENMFWYRQDPGLGLRLIYFSYDVKMKEKGDIPEGYSVSREKKERFSLILESASTNQTSMYLCASGTTSYEQYFGPGTRLTVT.

J is TRBJ2-2 and V is TRBV5-1, with 8 bases matching TRBD1. The germline gives CDR1 SGHRS, CDR2 YFSETQ. CDR3 size: 15 residues. The ends lost 0 bases at V and 4 bases at J; junction bases unmatched: 2. The CDR3 DNA follows: TGCGCCAGCAGCTTGGAGACAGGGGTCACCGGGGAGCTGTTTTTT. This translates into CASSLETGVTGELFF.

This chain uses TRBV5-1 with TRBJ1-3; D is unresolved. V shed 6 bases and J shed 0 bases, with 10 bases lying between them. The CDR3 extends over 14 amino acids. Germline CDR1 and CDR2: SGHRS and YFSETQ. The CDR3, as DNA: TGCGCCAGCAAGTCTACTCCCTCTGGAAACACCATATATTTT. Encoded protein: CASKSTPSGNTIYF.

The genes are TRBV4-3 and TRBJ2-2; tentative D call: TRBD2 (6 bases). The CDR3 loop spans 16 amino acids. Germline V gene lookup returns CDR1 LGHNA and CDR2 YSLEER. The germline V and J ends were trimmed by 0 bases and 3 bases, with 11 bases remaining between them. This CDR3 reads CASSQETSTDTGELFF. Written as DNA, the CDR3 is TGCGCCAGCAGCCAAGAGACTAGTACGGACACCGGGGAGCTGTTTTTT.

The chain is built from TRBV7-9 and TRBJ2-3, with TRBD1 identical over 8 bases. Trimming took 5 bases from V and 7 from J; bases not matched to a gene: 17. The germline V gene has CDR1 SEHNR and CDR2 FQNEAQ (reference sequence). This CDR3 spans 17 amino acids. The CDR3 DNA is TGTGCCAGCAGCGTCTACTCGGACAGGGATCCTCTGAATACGCAGTATTTT. Amino acid sequence: CASSVYSDRDPLNTQYF.

J is TRBJ1-2 and V is TRBV6-6, with 7 bases aligning to TRBD1. In germline, CDR1 is MNHNY, CDR2 SVGAGI (reference sequence). V trimming: 6 bases; J trimming: 7 bases; junction bases outside the gene matches: 8. This CDR3 comprises 13 residues. CDR3 coding DNA: TGTGCCAGCAGCCCCGGGACAGTGTGTGGCTACACCTTC. Encoded protein: CASSPGTVCGYTF.

J is TRBJ2-5 and V is TRBV7-2; TRBD1 is a possible D gene (5 bases). V lost 2 bases, J lost 5 bases, and 15 bases lay in between. CDR1 is SGHTA, CDR2 FQGNSA, per germline. This CDR3 has 15 amino acids. The CDR3 here is CASSLRGSTAETQYF. The CDR3, as DNA: TGTGCCAGCAGCTTAAGGGGTAGCACGGCGGAGACCCAGTACTTC. Drawing the rest from reference TRBV7-2 and TRBJ2-5, the complete variable domain is GAGVSQSPSNKVTEKGKDVELRCDPISGHTALYWYRQSLGQGLEFLIYFQGNSAPDKSGLPSDRFSAERTGGSVSTLTIQRTQQEDSAVYLCASSLRGSTAETQYFGPGTRLLVL.